This paragraph reports one T cell receptor beta chain. The antigen this receptor binds is unknown. The sample holds no much larger clone one base away, and base qualities are not on file. The label giving this sample's time point can be read as: week 47, end of study. Each vaccine dose, consisting of 300 ug of a 20-mer mutant IDH1 peptide in Montanide, was administered subcutaneously with topical imiquimod. Patients received eight vaccinations in weeks 1, 3, 5, 7, 11, 15, 19 and 23, corresponding to visits V03 through V10. Donors had newly diagnosed WHO grade 3 or 4 IDH1-mutant astrocytomas with loss of nuclear ATRX. The samples were drawn from NOA16, a multicentre, single-arm, open-label phase I trial in Germany that tested a mutant IDH1 peptide vaccine in humans for the first time. Genomic DNA for TCRB sequencing was extracted from EDTA blood using the DNeasy Blood and Tissue Kit. The data were obtained in a study of a mutant IDH1 vaccine in newly diagnosed glioma (dated by TCRdb to the early 2020s). For the study in its entirety: In the chemotherapy-containing groups, vaccination started alongside temozolomide cycles, whereas in patients who had radiotherapy alone it started 4-6 weeks after radiotherapy. The roughly 30 treated patients were around 62% male and about 40% female, with a mean age of around 40 years. Before enrollment, most patients had been given radiochemotherapy with temozolomide as standard therapy, while the rest had received either radiotherapy alone or temozolomide alone. Visit V12 was the week-35 safety follow-up and visit V13 was the week-47 end of study. Peripheral blood was collected at six visits: V03 (baseline), V05, V07, V10, V12 and V13. Longitudinal TCRB deep sequencing was performed for roughly 24 treated patients wherever samples were available for exploratory analyses. What the study reported, not specific to this receptor: Immune responses induced by the vaccine were seen in approximately 93% of patients across multiple MHC alleles. No apparent relationship was observed between pseudoprogression and alterations in the top peripheral T cell clonotypes detected by TCRB sequencing. According to the authors, sample limitations meant that analyses of patient blood samples could not be reproduced. PBMC samples for TCRB deep sequencing were selected based on availability.

Library generation was performed with the immunoSEQ multiplex PCR assay. Following the manufacturer's protocol, the hsTCRB Kit was used to amplify rearranged TCR beta chain sequences. An Illumina MiSeq was used to sequence the TCRB libraries. The authors' analysis ran thus. Demultiplexing, trimming and gene mapping were performed with the kit vendor's proprietary platform. Drawn from immuneACCESS, this table holds only the in-frame rearrangements with V and J called that TCRdb kept. Clones are partly lost; checked studies trace under half to an unresolved V gene and leave the rest unexplained. V and J calls and clone size are copied from that table; D and trimming were computed from the DNA. The sample profile shows 50,000 to 55,000 clones; 65% of them were found once. The ten largest clones take up roughly 5% of the sample. The starting material was peripheral blood mononuclear cells (PBMCs), obtained from a glioma patient whose treatment included an IDH1 peptide vaccine. This sequence originates from a man aged 35 to 55 with glioma. Some clones in this sample may be carry-over from other donors' samples.

The DNA sequence follows: TGTGCCAGCAGAAGACCGGGACAGGGGAACACCGGGGAGCTGTTTTTT. The encoded protein is CASRRPGQGNTGELFF. In this chain, TRBV25-1 is recombined with TRBJ2-2; 9 middle bases align to TRBD1. Trimming leaves V shorter by 6 bases and J shorter by 1 base, with the junction holding 6 bases beyond the gene matches. Based on the germline V gene, the CDR1 and CDR2 sequences are MGHDK and SYGVNS. The CDR3 spans 16 residues, from the cysteine through the phenylalanine. Only CDR3 DNA is held: 48 bases, read in frame from base 1.